The clone carrying this T cell receptor beta chain was found many times. V lost 2 bases and J lost 1, with 8 bases in between. Germline CDR1 is SGHTA and CDR2 is FQGTGA. This CDR3 is built from 14 residues. These data originate in a study of T-cell memory formation after mild COVID-19. Looking at the study overall: There were largely donor-specific TCR clusters.

TCRdb reprocessed the 5' RACE reads with MiXCR, giving one entry per CDR3 protein. This sample has 210,000 or so distinct CDR3 sequences, with 10% found just once. Sequencing was done on a sample of PBMCs or a T cell subset sorted from them (not recorded which). The receptor's source is a young man who had mild COVID-19 (a few samples of this study predate the infection). Cell type and time point are not known. V and J are TRBV7-3 and TRBJ1-1; possible D gene TRBD1, 5 bases. The CDR3 region has the DNA TGTGCCAGCAGCTTAGGGGGGAAGAACACTGAAGCTTTCTTT. Translating gives CASSLGGKNTEAFF.